This TCR beta chain originates from a study of Ad26.COV2.S vaccination and SARS-CoV-2 variants. Study-wide background: The study gave Ad26.COV2.S intramuscularly, once or twice 56 days apart. Study results and limitations: The placebo group had lower spike-specific TCR breadth than the vaccine recipients did.

Remarks on this clone: Its antigen remains unidentified.

The table came from immunoSEQ multiplex PCR; TCRdb's copy has only in-frame clones and leaves some out. The sample holds over 350,000 clones, approximately 90% seen once. Treatment specified: some 19 received Ad26.COV2.S at low or high dose, single or two shots; about 5 received placebo; per-sample allocation not given. It was on day 63 after the first vaccine or placebo injection that samples were taken. Wuhan-strain spike was delivered by a replication-incompetent Ad26 vector. Germline trimming cut 5 bases from V and 5 bases from J; bases unmatched to any gene: 12. The germline CDR1 and CDR2 sequences are LNHDA and SQIVND (reference sequence). The CDR3 length is 16 residues.

The receptor's source is a person between 18 and 65 years old who received the Ad26.COV2.S COVID-19 vaccine or a placebo. Material: peripheral blood, obtained in a trial of Ad26.COV2.S vaccine versus placebo. The chain is built from TRBV19 and TRBJ2-3, with TRBD2 matching over 8 bases. The CDR3: CASSSRGSGAEDTQYF. Written as DNA, the CDR3 is TGTGCCAGTAGTTCCCGGGGTAGCGGGGCGGAAGATACGCAGTATTTT.